One sample yielded the 6 T cell receptor beta chains listed below, sequenced in a study of blood T cell repertoires in COVID-19. Only in-frame clones appear in the TCRdb table, and some are missing; sequencing was by immunoSEQ multiplex PCR. This table holds about 200,000 clones, about 88% found once. Sequencing used peripheral blood. The receptors shown here come from a man in his fifties or sixties with COVID-19, enrolled during active disease.

This chain uses TRBV11-2 with TRBJ1-4; tentatively, D is TRBD1 (5 bases). Germline lookup yields CDR1 SGHAT and CDR2 FQNNGV. V lost 5 bases and J 5 bases, leaving 15 bases between the germline ends. The CDR3 length is 15 residues. The chain's CDR3 is CASSPNRGGNEKLFF. Written as DNA, the CDR3 is TGTGCCAGCAGCCCTAATCGTGGGGGGAATGAAAAACTGTTTTTT.

This rearrangement joins TRBV13 to TRBJ2-7; 11 nucleotides agree with TRBD2. V shed 5 bases and J 0 bases; nucleotides not matched to a gene: 6. CDR3 length equals 16 residues. CDR1 and CDR2 (germline): PRHDT, FYEKMQ (reference sequence). This chain's CDR3 is CASSLRLAGSSYEQYF. CDR3 coding DNA: TGTGCCAGCAGCCTACGACTAGCGGGGAGCTCCTACGAGCAGTACTTC.

V usage is TRBV19 and J usage is TRBJ1-5; TRBD1 is a possible D gene (6 bases). CDR1 LNHDA and CDR2 SQIVND come from the germline V gene (reference sequence). CDR3 length: 16 amino acids. Trimming removed 7 bases at V and 2 bases at J, with 18 bases between. The CDR3 DNA reads as TGTGCCAGTAATACCGGACAGCTTTATGGCAATCAGCCCCAGCATTTT. As protein: CASNTGQLYGNQPQHF.

The CDR3: CASSLDGRPGETQYF. CDR3 coding DNA: TGTGCCAGCAGCTTAGATGGCAGGCCGGGGGAGACCCAGTACTTC. V gene TRBV11-2 combines with J gene TRBJ2-5, with D perhaps TRBD2 (5 bases). Looked up from germline, CDR1 is SGHAT and CDR2 is FQNNGV. Trimming took 0 bases from V and 5 from J, leaving 13 bases between them. This CDR3 region has 15 residues. Combining the CDR3 with reference TRBV11-2 and TRBJ2-5 gives the whole variable domain EAGVAQSPRYKIIEKRQSVAFWCNPISGHATLYWYQQILGQGPKLLIQFQNNGVVDDSQLPKDRFSAERLKGVDSTLKIQPAKLEDSAVYLCASSLDGRPGETQYFGPGTRLLVL.

The chain has TRBV5-1 and TRBJ1-1; 8 bases line up with TRBD1. The V and J ends lost 0 bases and 8 bases, in that order; junction bases with no gene match: 3. The CDR3 length is 13 residues. Germline lookup yields CDR1 SGHRS and CDR2 YFSETQ. CDR3 in DNA: TGCGCCAGCAGCTTGGTTGGGGACAGGGAAGCTTTCTTT. Its protein product is CASSLVGDREAFF. Based on the CDR3 plus reference TRBV5-1 and TRBJ1-1, the full variable domain is KAGVTQTPRYLIKTRGQQVTLSCSPISGHRSVSWYQQTPGQGLQFLFEYFSETQRNKGNFPGRFSGRQFSNSRSEMNVSTLELGDSALYLCASSLVGDREAFFGQGTRLTVV.

The rearrangement links TRBV5-1 to TRBJ2-3, with 12 bases fitting TRBD2. With 4 bases clipped from V and 4 bases from J, the junction kept 13 bases outside the gene matches. The CDR3 consists of 18 residues. Germline V lookup: CDR1 SGHRS, CDR2 YFSETQ. The CDR3 DNA reads TGCGCCAGCAGCCCCTACACTACTAGCGGGGGGATACCAGATACGCAGTATTTT. Translation: CASSPYTTSGGIPDTQYF.